This is a list of T cell receptor beta chains from one sample in a study of blood T cell repertoires in COVID-19. The table came from immunoSEQ multiplex PCR; TCRdb's copy has only in-frame clones and leaves some out. The sample records some 200,000 clones, around four fifths being singletons. Sequenced input: peripheral blood. The source of these receptors is a man in his sixties with COVID-19, enrolled during active disease. CDR3s include the opening cysteine and the closing phenylalanine or tryptophan. A D gene is named only where the DNA matches it firmly. Where a row states a size, it is once, few, many or the class of an expanded clone; other rows omit it.

j_call | d_call | clone_size | v_call | cdr3_aa | cdr3_nt
TRBJ1-1 | NA | NA | TRBV4-1 | CASSGGIAEAFF | TGCGCCAGCAGTGGAGGGATAGCTGAAGCTTTCTTT
TRBJ2-2 | TRBD1 | NA | TRBV11-1 | CASHMRTGGAGELFF | TGTGCCAGCCACATGAGGACAGGGGGAGCCGGGGAGCTGTTTTTT
TRBJ2-1 | TRBD1 | NA | TRBV6-5 | CASSPTGGNEQFF | TGTGCCAGCAGTCCCACAGGGGGCAATGAGCAGTTCTTC
TRBJ2-1 | NA | NA | TRBV9 | CASSVGGASYNEQFF | TGTGCCAGCAGCGTCGGAGGGGCCTCCTACAATGAGCAGTTCTTC
TRBJ1-4 | NA | NA | TRBV5-1 | CASSMRGNNEKLFF | TGCGCCAGCAGCATGCGGGGCAATAATGAAAAACTGTTTTTT
TRBJ1-2 | NA | NA | TRBV24-1 | CATSDYTAEGYTF | TGTGCCACCAGTGATTACACAGCGGAAGGCTACACCTTC
TRBJ1-5 | NA | NA | TRBV4-2 | CASSQDTTGRGNQPQHF | TGTGCCAGCAGCCAAGATACCACAGGTAGGGGCAATCAGCCCCAGCATTTT
TRBJ1-4 | TRBD1 | NA | TRBV6-5 | CASSTGGSNEKLFF | TGTGCCAGCAGCACAGGGGGTTCCAATGAAAAACTGTTTTTT
TRBJ2-4 | TRBD2 | NA | TRBV30 | CAWAGVNIQYF | TGTGCCTGGGCGGGGGTAAACATTCAGTACTTC
TRBJ1-1 | TRBD1 | few | TRBV5-1 | CASSLTGEDTEAFF | TGCGCCAGCAGCTTGACAGGGGAGGACACTGAAGCTTTCTTT
TRBJ2-1 | NA | NA | TRBV24-1 | CATSGYLTESSYNEQFF | TGTGCCACCAGTGGCTATTTGACGGAGAGCTCCTACAATGAGCAGTTCTTC
TRBJ1-4 | NA | NA | TRBV6-6 | CASSTDGRRGKLFF | TGTGCCAGCAGTACGGACGGCCGTCGGGGGAAACTGTTTTTT
TRBJ1-1 | NA | NA | TRBV15 | CATSSKERTEAFF | TGTGCCACCAGCAGCAAAGAGAGGACTGAAGCTTTCTTT
TRBJ1-4 | NA | NA | TRBV30 | CAWSRTGEKLFF | TGTGCCTGGAGTCGGACTGGTGAAAAACTGTTTTTT
TRBJ1-3 | NA | few | TRBV6-6 | CASRTTGNTIYF | TGTGCCAGCAGGACTACTGGAAACACCATATATTTT
TRBJ2-3 | TRBD2 | NA | TRBV4-2 | CASSPLLAGGISDTQYF | TGTGCCAGCAGCCCCTTACTAGCGGGAGGTATTTCGGATACGCAGTATTTT
TRBJ1-5 | NA | NA | TRBV21-1 | CASSSRIQGVGNQPQHF | TGTGCCAGCAGCAGTCGAATACAGGGGGTAGGGAATCAGCCCCAGCATTTT
TRBJ1-5 | TRBD1 | few | TRBV6-5 | CASRTGAISNQPQHF | TGTGCCAGCAGAACAGGGGCCATTAGCAATCAGCCCCAGCATTTT
TRBJ1-5 | TRBD1 | few | TRBV5-1 | CASSTGAGQPQHF | TGCGCCAGTTCGACAGGGGCAGGCCAGCCCCAGCATTTT
TRBJ2-2 | TRBD2 | NA | TRBV5-4 | CASSGGRAGTGELFF | TGTGCCAGCAGCGGCGGGAGGGCCGGAACCGGGGAGCTGTTTTTT
TRBJ2-3 | NA | NA | TRBV28 | CASSLGGLSDTQYF | TGTGCCAGCAGTTTAGGGGGACTTTCAGATACGCAGTATTTT
TRBJ1-5 | NA | NA | TRBV5-1 | CASSYTGLNQPQHF | TGCGCCAGCAGCTACACAGGCCTCAATCAGCCCCAGCATTTT
TRBJ1-5 | TRBD1 | NA | TRBV13 | CASSLSMTGGRGQPQHF | TGTGCCAGCAGCTTAAGTATGACAGGGGGCCGGGGTCAGCCCCAGCATTTT
TRBJ2-1 | TRBD2 | NA | TRBV5-4 | CASSRGLAEYNEQFF | TGTGCCAGCAGCAGGGGACTAGCGGAGTACAATGAGCAGTTCTTC
TRBJ2-5 | NA | NA | TRBV14 | CASSQDSIRETQYF | TGTGCCAGCAGCCAGGACAGTATCCGTGAGACCCAGTACTTC
TRBJ1-5 | TRBD1 | NA | TRBV6-1 | CASSEAGTVASNQPQHF | TGTGCCAGCAGTGAAGCAGGGACAGTAGCTAGCAATCAGCCCCAGCATTTT
TRBJ1-3 | NA | few | TRBV7-9 | CASSLSPVSGNTIYF | TGTGCCAGCAGCTTATCTCCGGTCTCTGGAAACACCATATATTTT
TRBJ1-3 | NA | NA | TRBV4-1 | CASSRTDSSGNTIYF | TGCGCCAGCAGCCGCACCGACAGCTCTGGAAACACCATATATTTT
TRBJ1-2 | NA | NA | TRBV3-1/TRBV3-2 | CASSQVRRGYGYTF | TGTGCCAGCAGCCAGGTCCGCCGAGGCTATGGCTACACCTTC
TRBJ1-1 | NA | NA | TRBV21-1 | CASGDQGARGTEAFF | TGTGCCAGCGGGGACCAGGGGGCGAGGGGTACTGAAGCTTTCTTT
TRBJ1-5 | NA | NA | TRBV5-1 | CASSLRPGDSNQPQHF | TGCGCCAGCAGCTTACGACCCGGGGATAGCAATCAGCCCCAGCATTTT
TRBJ1-2 | TRBD1 | NA | TRBV29-1 | CSVYLDRAYGYTF | TGCAGCGTCTACCTAGACAGGGCCTATGGCTACACCTTC
TRBJ2-4 | TRBD2 | NA | TRBV30 | CAWSAQGGKNIQYF | TGTGCCTGGAGTGCGCAGGGAGGGAAAAACATTCAGTACTTC
TRBJ2-3 | TRBD2 | NA | TRBV3-1/TRBV3-2 | CASSQLLAQSTDTQYF | TGTGCCAGCAGCCAGCTACTAGCGCAGAGCACAGATACGCAGTATTTT
TRBJ1-2 | TRBD1 | NA | TRBV6-6 | CASSYYGQGNYYGYTF | TGTGCCAGCAGTTACTACGGACAGGGAAATTACTATGGCTACACCTTC
TRBJ1-1 | NA | NA | TRBV7-9 | CASSLLTGKETEAFF | TGTGCCAGCAGCTTATTAACAGGGAAAGAGACTGAAGCTTTCTTT
TRBJ2-1 | NA | NA | TRBV18 | CASSLSQGVAYNEQFF | TGTGCCAGCTCACTATCACAGGGTGTCGCCTACAATGAGCAGTTCTTC
TRBJ1-2 | NA | NA | TRBV6-5 | CASSRVQGNYGYTF | TGTGCCAGCAGTAGGGTTCAGGGAAACTATGGCTACACCTTC
TRBJ1-4 | NA | once | TRBV24-1 | CATSAPGVEKLFF | TGTGCCACCAGTGCCCCAGGCGTAGAAAAACTGTTTTTT
TRBJ1-2 | TRBD1 | NA | TRBV10-2 | CASSESTGERYGYTF | TGCGCCAGCAGTGAGTCAACAGGGGAGCGCTATGGCTACACCTTC
TRBJ1-1 | NA | NA | TRBV6-1 | CASSESGRNTEAFF | TGTGCCAGCAGTGAAAGCGGGAGGAACACTGAAGCTTTCTTT
TRBJ1-1 | TRBD1 | NA | TRBV29-1 | CSVREGASAEAFF | TGCAGCGTTCGCGAGGGGGCTAGCGCTGAAGCTTTCTTT
TRBJ2-7 | NA | NA | TRBV5-1 | CASSLGQGTSTYEQYF | TGCGCCAGCAGCTTGGGTCAGGGGACGAGCACCTACGAGCAGTACTTC
TRBJ1-1 | NA | NA | TRBV4-2 | CASRGRGSGNTEAFF | TGTGCCAGCAGGGGGCGGGGGTCGGGGAACACTGAAGCTTTCTTT
TRBJ2-5 | TRBD1 | NA | TRBV28 | CASRLTGVGETQYF | TGTGCCAGCAGACTGACAGGGGTAGGAGAGACCCAGTACTTC
TRBJ1-4 | TRBD1 | NA | TRBV9 | CASSVGVGGTAGEKLFF | TGTGCCAGCAGCGTAGGGGTAGGGGGGACAGCGGGTGAAAAACTGTTTTTT
TRBJ2-5 | NA | NA | TRBV12-5 | CASGSTGSMTQYF | TGTGCTAGTGGCTCCACAGGGTCAATGACCCAGTACTTC
TRBJ2-7 | NA | NA | TRBV12-3/TRBV12-4 | CASSKWQGSEQYF | TGTGCCAGCTCGAAGTGGCAGGGGTCCGAGCAGTACTTC